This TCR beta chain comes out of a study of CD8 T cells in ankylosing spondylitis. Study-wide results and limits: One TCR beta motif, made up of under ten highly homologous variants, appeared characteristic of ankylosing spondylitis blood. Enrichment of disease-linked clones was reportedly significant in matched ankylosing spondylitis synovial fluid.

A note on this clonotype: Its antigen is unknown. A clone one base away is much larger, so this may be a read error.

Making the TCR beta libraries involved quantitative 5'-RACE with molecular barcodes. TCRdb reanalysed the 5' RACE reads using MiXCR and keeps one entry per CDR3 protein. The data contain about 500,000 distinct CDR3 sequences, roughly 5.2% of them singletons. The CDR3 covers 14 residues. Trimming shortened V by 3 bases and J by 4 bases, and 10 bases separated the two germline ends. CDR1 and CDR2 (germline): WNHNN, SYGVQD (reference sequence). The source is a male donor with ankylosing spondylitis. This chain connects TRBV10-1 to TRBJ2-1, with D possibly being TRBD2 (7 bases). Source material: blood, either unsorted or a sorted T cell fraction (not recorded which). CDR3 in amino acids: CASSEGGGYNEQFF. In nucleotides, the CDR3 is TGCGCCAGCAGTGAAGGGGGGGGATACAATGAGCAGTTCTTC.